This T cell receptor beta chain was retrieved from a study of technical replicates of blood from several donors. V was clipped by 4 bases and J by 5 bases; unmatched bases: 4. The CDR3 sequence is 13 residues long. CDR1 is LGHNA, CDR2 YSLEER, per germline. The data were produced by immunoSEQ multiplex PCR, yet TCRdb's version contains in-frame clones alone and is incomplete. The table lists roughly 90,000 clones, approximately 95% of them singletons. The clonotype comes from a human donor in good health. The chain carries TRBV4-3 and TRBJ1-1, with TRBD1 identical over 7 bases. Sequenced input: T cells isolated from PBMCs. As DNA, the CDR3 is TGCGCCAGCAGCCGCGCGACAGGGACTGAAGCTTTCTTT. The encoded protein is CASSRATGTEAFF.